The rows below give T cell receptor beta chains drawn from one sample of a study of identical twins. TCRdb processed the 5' RACE reads anew with MiXCR; each CDR3 protein has one entry. The table has some 760,000 distinct CDR3 sequences, 15% to 20% seen once. These same records also appear under a second study, on T cells expressing NK-cell markers.

The specimen was PBMCs. Every receptor here comes from a woman aged 18 to 35 in good health. CDR3s include the opening cysteine and the closing phenylalanine or tryptophan.

v_call: TRBV12-3/TRBV12-4
j_call: TRBJ2-5
cdr3_aa: CASSAGLIQETQYF

v_call: TRBV5-6
j_call: TRBJ1-2
cdr3_aa: CASSHRGIYTF

v_call: TRBV10-3
j_call: TRBJ2-7
cdr3_aa: CAIWQGGEQYF

v_call: TRBV7-9
j_call: TRBJ2-2
cdr3_aa: CASSLSLIGMELFF

v_call: TRBV12-3/TRBV12-4
j_call: TRBJ2-5
cdr3_aa: CASMRAGGEETQYF

v_call: TRBV7-2
j_call: TRBJ2-1
cdr3_aa: CASSLALGRGSSYNEQFF

v_call: TRBV9
j_call: TRBJ2-6
cdr3_aa: CASSANPGANVLTF

v_call: TRBV20-1
j_call: TRBJ1-1
cdr3_aa: CSARDRGGYTEAFF

v_call: TRBV3-1
j_call: TRBJ1-1
cdr3_aa: CASSQEGTPEAFF

v_call: TRBV5-1
j_call: TRBJ2-3
cdr3_aa: CASSLAAVTDTQYF

v_call: TRBV6-2/TRBV6-3
j_call: TRBJ2-7
cdr3_aa: CAREVKYF

v_call: TRBV4-3
j_call: TRBJ1-2
cdr3_aa: CASSERTGNYGYTF

v_call: TRBV5-1
j_call: TRBJ2-3
cdr3_aa: CASSLGSRTSADTQYF

v_call: TRBV12-5
j_call: TRBJ1-5
cdr3_aa: CASGKGMDQPQHF

v_call: TRBV13
j_call: TRBJ2-2
cdr3_aa: CASSLGRPPPGELFF

v_call: TRBV6-2/TRBV6-3
j_call: TRBJ2-1
cdr3_aa: CASSPLWTSWAEQFF

v_call: TRBV20-1
j_call: TRBJ2-7
cdr3_aa: CSARAGLAGGPHYEQYF

v_call: TRBV6-5
j_call: TRBJ2-5
cdr3_aa: CASSSGSWGETQYF

v_call: TRBV27
j_call: TRBJ2-3
cdr3_aa: CASSFLAALGTDTQYF

v_call: TRBV12-3/TRBV12-4
j_call: TRBJ1-1
cdr3_aa: CASSFQTGMATEAFF

v_call: TRBV11-2
j_call: TRBJ2-3
cdr3_aa: CASSLGFGRDTQYF

v_call: TRBV6-1
j_call: TRBJ2-7
cdr3_aa: CASSGNSQLKYF

v_call: TRBV12-3/TRBV12-4
j_call: TRBJ2-2
cdr3_aa: CASSPLRTYGRELFF

v_call: TRBV5-1
j_call: TRBJ2-5
cdr3_aa: CASSLGQGETQYF

v_call: TRBV6-5
j_call: TRBJ2-7
cdr3_aa: CASSYSTFGAYEQYF